This T cell receptor (beta chain) originates from a study of blood T cell repertoires in COVID-19. The overall study: Whether acute or convalescent, the COVID-19 samples came from the United States, Italy and Spain. The cDNA or gDNA used as material had been derived from T cells, B-cell-depleted T cells, or PBMCs.

Per the study methods: Counts of nucleated cells, estimated from reference gene primer amplification, were obtained. The method was immunoSEQ multiplex PCR; TCRdb's version includes in-frame clones alone and lacks a portion of them. That table is the source of V, J and clone size, and D and trimming were worked out from the DNA. The sample has approximately 220,000 clones, more than 80% seen once; the top ten hold about 3%. Each participant's cohort was designated according to participant-reported clinical history. This CDR3 is built from 13 residues. Trimming took off 5 bases at V and 5 bases at J, with 11 bases between the two ends. CDR1 is SGHTA and CDR2 is FQGTGA in the germline V gene.

Sample: PBMCs or T cells enriched from blood (not recorded which). The sequence was collected from a woman aged 18-29 years in a cohort exposed to, infected with or recovered from COVID-19 (not recorded which). The V call is TRBV7-3, the J call TRBJ2-3, with a weak D call TRBD2 (6 bases). CDR3 in amino acids: CASSTGGEDTQYF. The CDR3 DNA sequence: TGTGCCAGCAGCACCGGAGGGGAAGATACGCAGTATTTT.